A single sample is the source of the 31 T cell receptor beta chains below, sequenced in a study of regulatory T cells in long-lasting Graves disease. CDR3-region Arm-PCR and iRepertoire HTBI primers produced the TCR beta libraries. One entry per CDR3 protein, called by TCRdb with MiXCR from the multiplex PCR reads. The sample comprises 500,000 to 800,000 distinct CDR3 sequences, about 30% of which are singletons, and about two fifths rests with the top ten. Time point: persistent/refractory GD, antithyroid drugs over 5 years with positive TRAb. From PBMCs, RNA was extracted and then used to make the TCR library. The source material was peripheral blood mononuclear cells (PBMCs), sampled when the disease was refractory, from a patient treated with antithyroid drugs. The source is a female donor with Graves disease.

This clonotype has just one count. This sequence joins TRBV10-3 and TRBJ2-3, with 7 bases that match TRBD2. This CDR3 is built from 17 residues. V shed 6 bases, J shed 0 bases, and the junction held 12 bases outside the gene matches. Per the germline V gene, CDR1 is ENHRY and CDR2 is SYGVKD. Written as DNA, the CDR3 is TGTGCCATCAGCGGCGGCGGGAGATCGGTTAGCACAGATACGCAGTATTTT. It specifies CAISGGGRSVSTDTQYF.

This clonotype was counted a few times. The CDR3, as DNA: TGTGCCAGCAGTTCACCCGGGAGGACAGGTGGGGCCAACGTCCTGACTTTC. Its translation: CASSSPGRTGGANVLTF. The chain employs TRBV6-5 and TRBJ2-6, with D perhaps assigned TRBD1 or TRBD2 (7 bases each). CDR1 is MNHEY, CDR2 SVGAGI, per germline. V was cut by 4 bases and J by 3 bases, with 16 bases left in between. The CDR3 totals 17 residues.

This clonotype was detected a few times. The chain is built from TRBV3-1 and TRBJ2-5; D perhaps matches TRBD1 (5 bases). This CDR3 comprises 15 residues. The ends were cut back, 0 bases at V and 3 bases at J, with 11 bases in the middle. Germline CDR1 LGHDT, CDR2 YNNKEL (reference sequence). In nucleotides, the CDR3 is TGTGCCAGCAGCCAAGATTTTACGACAGAAGAGACCCAGTACTTC. It translates to CASSQDFTTEETQYF.

The table lists this clonotype with a few counts. The rearrangement uses TRBV29-1 and TRBJ1-1, with TRBD1 as a possible D gene (5 bases). The CDR3 is 12 amino acids. V lost 6 bases and J 1 base, leaving 9 bases between the germline ends. Germline V CDR1 and CDR2: SQVTM, ANQGSEA. DNA of the CDR3: TGCAGCGTAGACAGAAAGAACACTGAAGCTTTCTTT. Protein sequence: CSVDRKNTEAFF.

This clonotype occurred a few times. This rearrangement joins TRBV6-2 or TRBV6-3 to TRBJ1-2; D ambiguous. V was trimmed by 1 base and J by 3 bases, leaving 6 bases between them. CDR3 size: 13 residues. Germline CDR1 and CDR2: MNHEY and SVGEGT. The CDR3 loop reads CASSYFGDYGYTF. The CDR3 coding sequence is TGTGCCAGCAGTTACTTCGGTGACTATGGCTACACCTTC.

The genes are TRBV3-1 and TRBJ1-5; D uncertain. The CDR3 is made up of 15 amino acids. CDR1 LGHDT and CDR2 YNNKEL come from the germline V gene (reference sequence). The germline V and J ends were trimmed by 3 bases and 2 bases, with 11 bases remaining between them. DNA for the CDR3: TGTGCCAGCAGCCATGGATTGGGCCGCAATCAGCCCCAGCATTTT. Translation: CASSHGLGRNQPQHF.

This clonotype was found a few times. V usage is TRBV20-1 and J usage is TRBJ1-5; possibly TRBD1 for D (6 bases). Germline V CDR1 and CDR2: DFQATT, SNEGSKA (reference sequence). This CDR3 has 14 residues. The V end lost 0 bases, the J end lost 6 bases, and 12 bases lay between the germline ends. CDR3 DNA: TGCAGTGCTAGAGATTCCAGGGGAGGTCAGCCCCAGCATTTT. Protein: CSARDSRGGQPQHF.

The chain is built from TRBV10-3 and TRBJ1-5; D not resolved. Trimming stripped 0 bases from V and 1 base from J, with 10 bases between. Per germline, CDR1 ENHRY and CDR2 SYGVKD. The CDR3 runs 16 residues. This chain's CDR3 is CAISESRVMSNQPQHF. The CDR3 nucleotides are TGTGCCATCAGTGAGTCAAGAGTTATGAGCAATCAGCCCCAGCATTTT.

This clonotype was detected many times. The chain carries TRBV2 and TRBJ1-2, with 8 positions matching TRBD1. Germline-derived CDR1 and CDR2 are SNHLY and FYNNEI. CDR3 length: 13 amino acids. J gave up 3 bases and V 11 bases, and 8 bases lay outside the gene matches. In nucleotides, the CDR3 is TGTGCCGGAAAAGAGGGACAGGACTATGGCTACACCTTC. It yields the protein CAGKEGQDYGYTF.

This clonotype was observed a handful of times. This chain uses TRBV30 with TRBJ1-5, with 10 bases matching TRBD1. The CDR3 has 15 amino acids. Germline values: CDR1 GTSNPN, CDR2 SVGIG (reference sequence). V was clipped by 1 base and J by 5 bases; unmatched bases: 5. The CDR3 DNA follows: TGTGCCTGGAGTGGGGACAGGGGCTATCATCAGCCCCAGCATTTT. Residues: CAWSGDRGYHQPQHF.

V usage is TRBV5-1 and J usage is TRBJ2-7, with TRBD2 identical over 9 bases. After removal of 5 bases from V and 4 bases from J, the junction contained 4 bases not matched to a gene. The CDR3 has 13 amino acids. In germline, CDR1 is SGHRS, CDR2 YFSETQ. The CDR3 sequence: CASRYSGSYEQYF. CDR3 sequence (DNA): TGCGCCAGCAGATATAGCGGGAGTTACGAGCAGTACTTC.

The chain uses TRBV10-3 and TRBJ1-1, with D tentatively TRBD1 (5 bases). Germline lookup yields CDR1 ENHRY and CDR2 SYGVKD. The V end was cut by 0 bases, the J end by 2 bases, with 13 bases between. The CDR3 is 16 residues long. CDR3 sequence reads: CAISESGDRYNTEAFF. CDR3 coding DNA: TGTGCCATCAGTGAGTCGGGAGACAGATATAACACTGAAGCTTTCTTT.

A few counts support this clonotype. This CDR3 reads CASRAKMTAMNTEAFF. The CDR3 DNA reads TGTGCCAGCAGAGCCAAGATGACAGCAATGAACACTGAAGCTTTCTTT. This chain joins TRBV6-4 and TRBJ1-1, with D perhaps matching TRBD1 (5 bases). The V end lost 6 bases, the J end lost 0 bases, and 17 bases lay between the germline ends. Germline V gives CDR1 MRHNA, CDR2 SNTAGT. This CDR3 is 16 amino acids long.

Regarding this clonotype: A single base separates this from a much larger clone, so it may be a read error. J is TRBJ2-7 and V is TRBV12-3 or TRBV12-4; TRBD1 or TRBD2 may be the D gene (5 bases each). The V end lost 2 bases, the J end lost 0 bases, and 8 bases lay between the germline ends. CDR3 size: 14 residues. CDR3 loop: CASSLWDGSYEQYF. The CDR3 bases are TGTGCCAGCAGTTTATGGGACGGCTCCTACGAGCAGTACTTC.

This clonotype was seen only a few times. V is TRBV10-3 and J is TRBJ1-1; no clear D. Germline V gene lookup returns CDR1 ENHRY and CDR2 SYGVKD. This CDR3 spans 11 amino acids. V shed 3 bases and J shed 7 bases, with 6 bases lying between them. CDR3 in amino acids: CAISDGSEAFF. CDR3 nucleotides: TGTGCCATCAGTGATGGTAGTGAAGCTTTCTTT.

This chain joins TRBV7-8 and TRBJ1-5; tentative D call: TRBD1 (5 bases). V lost 1 base to trimming and J lost 5 bases, with 18 bases between them. Germline CDR1 SGHVS, CDR2 FQNEAQ. This CDR3 spans 17 amino acids. The CDR3 loop reads CASSLGVGGIGHQPQHF. Here the CDR3 DNA reads TGTGCCAGCAGCTTAGGAGTGGGGGGGATAGGTCATCAGCCCCAGCATTTT.

This clonotype was counted ten times or more. The chain recombines TRBV19 with TRBJ1-3; a weak D match, TRBD1 (6 bases). Germline assignment: CDR1 LNHDA and CDR2 SQIVND (reference sequence). This CDR3 is built from 15 residues. V lost 6 bases to trimming and J lost 0 bases, with 12 bases between them. The CDR3 nucleotides are TGTGCCAGTAGCGTACAGGGCGGCTCTGGAAACACCATATATTTT. It yields the protein CASSVQGGSGNTIYF.

There are a few counts of this clonotype. This chain joins TRBV20-1 and TRBJ2-7; 7 positions agree with TRBD2. In germline, CDR1 is DFQATT, CDR2 SNEGSKA (reference sequence). This CDR3 region has 15 residues. Unmatched junction bases numbered 9, after V lost 0 bases and J lost 4 bases. The CDR3 DNA reads TGCAGTGCTAGAGATCTGGCTAGCGGAGTATACGAGCAGTACTTC. It yields the protein CSARDLASGVYEQYF.

This clonotype was seen only a few times. The chain couples TRBV12-3 or TRBV12-4 to TRBJ1-4; TRBD1 aligns across 10 bases. The CDR3 is 14 residues long. V was pared by 6 bases and J by 8 bases, with 6 bases of the junction left unmatched. The CDR3 here is CASSMDRGREKLFF. CDR3 DNA: TGTGCCAGCAGCATGGACAGGGGGAGAGAAAAACTGTTTTTT.

The V and J genes are TRBV6-1 and TRBJ1-1; D unclear. The CDR3 is made up of 16 amino acids. CDR1 is MNHNS, CDR2 SASEGT, per germline. Trimming pared 0 bases from V and 1 base from J, leaving 12 bases between. The CDR3 protein is CASSEASHRPNTEAFF. CDR3 coding DNA: TGTGCCAGCAGTGAAGCGTCCCACCGGCCGAACACTGAAGCTTTCTTT.

V gene TRBV7-9 combines with J gene TRBJ2-5; maybe TRBD2 (5 bases). This CDR3 comprises 14 residues. Germline V CDR1 and CDR2: SEHNR, FQNEAQ (reference sequence). Trimming stripped 5 bases from V and 1 base from J, with 11 bases between. The CDR3 DNA is TGTGCCAGCAGCCCCAAGCGGAGCCAAGAGACCCAGTACTTC. It yields the protein CASSPKRSQETQYF.

The V and J genes are TRBV20-1 and TRBJ1-6; tentative D call: TRBD1 (6 bases). The CDR3 spans 15 residues. V was cut by 1 base and J by 7 bases, with 14 bases left in between. CDR1 is DFQATT, CDR2 SNEGSKA, per germline (reference sequence). CDR3 protein: CSARARDTQNSPLHF. The DNA for the CDR3 is TGCAGTGCTAGAGCCCGGGACACGCAAAATTCACCCCTCCACTTT.

The chain carries TRBV20-1 and TRBJ1-4; possible D gene TRBD1, 6 bases. This CDR3 has 14 amino acids. The germline CDR1 and CDR2 sequences are DFQATT and SNEGSKA (reference sequence). Trimming took 2 bases from V and 6 from J, leaving 13 bases between them. The CDR3 region is CSARSGGRDEKLFF. The CDR3 DNA is TGCAGTGCTAGATCCGGGGGGCGGGATGAAAAACTGTTTTTT.

This clonotype appeared many times. The rearrangement links TRBV12-3 or TRBV12-4 to TRBJ2-5; 8 bases are a match to TRBD1. This CDR3 spans 14 amino acids. V lost 6 bases, J lost 2 bases, and 5 bases stayed unmatched. CDR3 coding DNA: TGTGCCAGCAGGGAACAGGGGGGACAAGAGACCCAGTACTTC. Its translation is CASREQGGQETQYF.

V gene TRBV10-3 combines with J gene TRBJ2-5; maybe TRBD2 (6 bases). Germline CDR1 and CDR2: ENHRY and SYGVKD. The CDR3 is 16 residues long. Trimming cost V 0 bases and J 1 base, with 12 bases left between them. The CDR3 region has the DNA TGTGCCATCAGTGAGTCGAATGGCGGGATCCAAGAGACCCAGTACTTC. The encoded protein is CAISESNGGIQETQYF.

This clonotype occurred a few times. The chain uses TRBV27 and TRBJ1-2; a weak D match, TRBD1 (5 bases). The CDR3 runs to 13 residues. Between the trimmed V and J ends, which lost 6 bases and 1 base, there was a span of 9 bases. Germline loops: CDR1 MNHEY, CDR2 SMNVEV (reference sequence). The CDR3 is CASRIGHNYGYTF. As DNA, the CDR3 is TGTGCCAGCAGGATAGGACATAACTATGGCTACACCTTC.

This chain joins TRBV6-1 and TRBJ1-5, with TRBD1 identical over 10 bases. Trimming removed 5 bases from V and 1 base from J; junction bases left unmatched: 8. Germline-derived CDR1 and CDR2 are MNHNS and SASEGT. CDR3 size: 17 residues. CDR3 DNA: TGTGCCAGCAGTCATGACAGGGGGCGAAGGAGCAATCAGCCCCAGCATTTT. Its translation: CASSHDRGRRSNQPQHF.

This clonotype was recorded at least ten times. The J gene is TRBJ1-1, the V gene TRBV6-5, with D tentatively TRBD1 (5 bases). The CDR3 is 15 residues long. Trimming shortened V by 2 bases and J by 0 bases, and 10 bases separated the two germline ends. Germline values: CDR1 MNHEY, CDR2 SVGAGI. The CDR3 region has the DNA TGTGCCAGCAGTTACCGCGGACACATGAACACTGAAGCTTTCTTT. It is translated as CASSYRGHMNTEAFF.

This clonotype has just a few counts. J is TRBJ2-7 and V is TRBV6-1, with a possible D match to TRBD1 (6 bases). The germline V and J ends were trimmed by 3 bases and 3 bases, with 12 bases remaining between them. This CDR3 is built from 14 residues. CDR1 is MNHNS and CDR2 is SASEGT in the germline V gene. The CDR3 loop is CASSDPGTIYEQYF. Written as DNA, the CDR3 is TGTGCCAGCAGTGACCCCGGGACAATCTACGAGCAGTACTTC.

The V and J genes are TRBV20-1 and TRBJ2-5; possible D gene TRBD2, 5 bases. V was shortened by 0 bases and J by 6 bases, with 20 bases between the two germline ends. The CDR3 has 16 residues. Germline lookup yields CDR1 DFQATT and CDR2 SNEGSKA (reference sequence). CDR3 coding DNA: TGCAGTGCTAGAGATCGTGGAAGTTCGGGGATAAAGACCCAGTACTTC. This sequence encodes CSARDRGSSGIKTQYF.

This clonotype was seen more than once but under ten times. The chain links TRBV5-1 to TRBJ1-6; D remains ambiguous. Germline CDR1 reads SGHRS; CDR2 reads YFSETQ. The CDR3 is 15 residues long. Trimming removed 0 bases at V and 7 bases at J, with 11 bases between. Here the CDR3 reads CASSLGAARNSPLHF. The DNA of the CDR3 is TGCGCCAGCAGCTTGGGGGCAGCCCGGAATTCACCCCTCCACTTT.